This entry is about one T cell receptor (beta chain). Its antigen is undetermined. There are 19 residues in the CDR3. Assay: immunoSEQ multiplex PCR; the TCRdb copy retains only in-frame clones and omits some. Seen here are roughly 120,000 clones, around 89% observed once, and the top ten hold approximately 6.5%. The sample originates from a study of T cell responses to AZD1222 COVID-19 vaccine. Whole-study results and caveats: Baseline testing showed seropositivity in only six or seven AZD1222 recipients. Repertoires were obtained solely post-peak T cell response. Donors, mostly white British, included more females; clonal diversity was possibly underestimated.

The clonotype comes from an adult who received the AZD1222 COVID-19 vaccine. The chain joins TRBV21-1 to TRBJ2-1; the table calls TRBD2, which could not be checked here. TRBV21-1 corresponds to a pseudogene. Sequencing was performed on peripheral blood, taken 28 days after the second AZD1222 dose. The CDR3 loop is CASSKVRCPLAGGYNEQFF. The DNA of the CDR3 is TGTGCCAGCAGCAAAGTCCGGTGTCCCCTAGCGGGAGGTTATAATGAGCAGTTCTTC.